This T cell receptor (beta chain) was found in a study of blood T cell repertoires in COVID-19. About the research overall: PBMCs, B-cell-depleted T cells, or T cells were the source of the cDNA or gDNA that made up the material.

Seattle patient enrollment occurred during active infection, with longitudinal follow-up thereafter. The table came from immunoSEQ multiplex PCR; TCRdb's copy has only in-frame clones and leaves some out. The sample yields about 270,000 clones, about nine tenths seen once. Looked up from germline, CDR1 is KGHSH and CDR2 is LQKENI. The CDR3 contains 16 residues. With V trimmed by 1 base and J by 8 bases, 8 bases remained unmatched. This TCR derives from a woman aged 25 to 45 with COVID-19, enrolled during active disease. The chain uses TRBV18 and TRBJ1-3; 10 nucleotides align to TRBD1. Material for sequencing was peripheral blood. CDR3 loop: CASSPRTGQGKYTIYF. The CDR3 DNA is TGTGCCAGCTCACCACGTACGGGACAGGGGAAGTACACCATATATTTT.